The entry below describes one T cell receptor (beta chain). This clonotype was found a few times. There is no known antigen for this receptor. No quality values exist for individual bases; no much larger clone is one base distant. Library preparation employed 5' RACE. The data were produced on an Illumina HiSeq 2500. A second 7 to 11 cycle PCR used a sample-barcoded 5' primer and a J-beta primer mix. Each TCR beta cDNA molecule received a unique molecular identifier from a template-switch 5' adaptor carrying 12 random nucleotides. Each sample yielded at least 3 million CDR3-containing paired-end reads. First-strand cDNA synthesis was performed from all RNA using the Mint cDNA synthesis kit, with priming by a TRBC-specific oligonucleotide. All cDNA was treated with uracil-DNA glycosylase and then went through a first 18-cycle PCR with the universal primers M1SS and BC2_uni_R. The study's processing was this. Each sample was normalized by randomly selecting 1 million high-quality reads, each carrying a distinct molecular identifier. Instead of being binned into consensus sequences, reads with shared molecular identifiers were discarded. MiTCR, with a Q25 quality threshold and the strictest error-elimination algorithm, was used for CDR3 identification, clonotype clustering and error correction. Lower-bound total TCR beta diversity was estimated with a nonparametric unseen species model using Euler transformation. The public sequencing data were trimmed at Q25 with fastp and processed into clonotypes with MiXCR by TCRdb, which kept only in-frame beta chains. Each CDR3 protein gets just one entry, which takes the most common genes and DNA from the rows behind it. In this record, the V and J calls reflect TCRdb's handling and not the investigators' own analysis. This sample is represented by 800,000 to 1,000,000 distinct CDR3 sequences; about 48% of them were singletons. Roughly an eighth of the sample is taken by the ten largest.

The donors were roughly 40 Caucasian individuals from Russia, aged about 6 to 100 years, who were systemically healthy. Each donor gave approximately 9.3 milliliters of peripheral blood, collected into EDTA-treated Vacutainer tubes. Ficoll-Paque density-gradient centrifugation was used to isolate PBMCs, with at least 7 million per sample. Total RNA was extracted from PBMCs with Trizol reagent, with at least 6 micrograms obtained per sample. For every donor, an aliquot of PBMCs went through flow cytometry to measure the percentages of naive CD45RAhigh/CD27high T cells. The sample is drawn from a study of blood T cells in healthy people across ages (dated by TCRdb to between 2015 and 2016). In the study overall: In model experiments, template switching captured roughly one uniquely barcoded TCR beta cDNA molecule for every two T cells. To track age-related changes in TCR beta repertoire diversity, the study relied on deep sequencing normalized with unique cDNA molecular identifiers. Donors were grouped into four age groups: young (average about 15 years), middle-aged (under 40), aged (about 60) and long-lived (over 80). Donors of different ages were randomly distributed across sequencing lanes to avoid experimental bias. The study analyzed two additional independent replicas of 1 million unique cDNA reads from the same blood draw for two donors, one aged 18 to 30 and one aged 80 or older. Here is what the overall study found, with its caveats: There was a strong correlation between observed TCR beta diversity and the percentage of naive T cells measured by flow cytometry. Because profiling used bulk unsorted PBMCs, naive and antigen-experienced compartments could not be compared conclusively. Observed TCR beta diversity per million T cells fell roughly linearly with age, and a significant reduction was already apparent by age approximately 40. Estimates of total diversity based on one million sequenced T cells were considered lower bounds and underestimates. The long-lived group showed more naive CD4+ T cells, fewer expanded clones and increased TCR diversity than the aged group, suggesting age selection. Donor CMV infection status was unknown, potentially confounding age-related changes in expanded clonotypes.

The CDR3 numbers 14 residues from cysteine through phenylalanine. Here the CDR3 DNA is all that survives: 42 bases in frame from base 1. Trimming costs V 5 bases and J 1 base, and their ends lie 14 bases apart. Looking up the germline V gene (reference sequence) yields CDR1 DFQATT and CDR2 SNEGSKA. Recombination joined TRBV20-1 with TRBJ2-5; the D gene is tentatively TRBD1 or TRBD2, each matching 5 bases. This receptor was taken from a man younger than 40 in good health. Sequencing was done on a sample of blood. The CDR3 reads CSAHPGPRQETQYF. The DNA is TGCAGTGCTCATCCGGGACCGCGCCAAGAGACCCAGTACTTC.